What follows are 22 T cell receptor beta chains derived from one specimen sequenced in a study of CXCR3-negative and CXCR3-positive naive CD8 T cells (dated by TCRdb to between 2018 and 2021). No antigen has been identified for these receptors. Sequencing took place on a NextSeq 550. The Human TCR Profiling Kit (MiLaboratory) was used to make UMI-labeled 5' RACE TRB cDNA libraries. One entry per CDR3 protein sequence results from the TCRdb reprocessing of the reads, with DNA left out. This sample's table has entries for some 150,000 distinct CDR3 sequences. The top ten clones comprise 0.25% to 0.3% of the sample. What the work shows at the level of the full study, not this receptor alone: Compared with CXCR3-negative naive cells, CXCR3-positive naive cells had TRB CDR3s with higher hydrophobicity (lower Kidera factor 4), lower energy, and higher strength and volume indices.

The sample consisted of naive CXCR3+ CD8+ T cells from blood. Interpreted using the paper, the cell subset or site label stands for: CD45RO-CCR7+CD27+CD95- naive CD8+ T cells expressing CXCR3 (TNR3+). These receptors all come from a human donor in good health. Some clones in this sample may be carry-over from other donors' samples.

The CDR3 loop is CASSPDRESTVYNEQFF. The chain couples TRBV6-5 to TRBJ2-1; with no DNA, the TCRdb D assignment of TRBD1 cannot be verified. Germline CDR1 is MNHEY and CDR2 is SVGAGI. This CDR3 is 17 amino acids long.

The genes are TRBV6-5 and TRBJ2-2; TCRdb outputs TRBD1, but without DNA this stays unchecked. CDR1 MNHEY and CDR2 SVGAGI come from the germline V gene. CDR3 length: 17 residues. The CDR3 reads CASSYSEGHTNTGELFF.

The J gene is TRBJ1-2, the V gene TRBV7-6. The CDR3 sequence is 13 residues long. Germline CDR1 and CDR2: SGHVS and FNYEAQ. This chain's CDR3 is CASSSPGNYGYTF.

The chain's CDR3 is CASSTRQEFTDTQYF. The chain couples TRBV28 to TRBJ2-3; TCRdb returns TRBD1, unconfirmable since there is no DNA. Germline V lookup: CDR1 MDHEN, CDR2 SYDVKM. This CDR3 is 15 amino acids long. Based on the CDR3 plus reference TRBV28 and TRBJ2-3, the full variable domain is DVKVTQSSRYLVKRTGEKVFLECVQDMDHENMFWYRQDPGLGLRLIYFSYDVKMKEKGDIPEGYSVSREKKERFSLILESASTNQTSMYLCASSTRQEFTDTQYFGPGTRLTVL.

CDR3 loop: CASSTQGTQAFF. This sequence joins TRBV7-9 and TRBJ1-1; TCRdb's D call, TRBD1, is unchecked because there is no DNA. This CDR3 has 12 amino acids. Germline assignment: CDR1 SEHNR and CDR2 FQNEAQ (reference sequence).

This sequence joins TRBV2 and TRBJ2-7; as DNA is missing, the TRBD1 call by TCRdb cannot be tested. From germline, CDR1 is SNHLY and CDR2 FYNNEI. The CDR3 covers 16 residues. CDR3 protein: CASSEASGAQSYEQYF.

The chain recombines TRBV29-1 with TRBJ1-2; without DNA, the TCRdb call of TRBD1 cannot be checked. CDR1 is SQVTM, CDR2 ANQGSEA, per germline. This CDR3 contains 15 residues. This CDR3 is CSVEDFPQGNYGYTF.

V gene TRBV10-3 combines with J gene TRBJ2-7; TCRdb designates TRBD2, a call that cannot be tested without DNA. CDR1 and CDR2 (germline): ENHRY, SYGVKD. The CDR3 is made up of 14 amino acids. CDR3 loop: CAISSGLADYEQYF.

CDR3 amino acids: CASSYDRGQETQYF. The chain combines TRBV6-2 or TRBV6-3 with TRBJ2-5; TCRdb outputs TRBD1, but without DNA this stays unchecked. The CDR3 consists of 14 residues. The germline V gene encodes CDR1 MNHEY and CDR2 SVGEGT.

The chain has TRBV5-1 and TRBJ2-1; checking the TCRdb D call of TRBD1 is not possible without DNA. Per the germline V gene, CDR1 is SGHRS and CDR2 is YFSETQ. This CDR3 has 16 residues. This CDR3 reads CASSLGTGGTDNEQFF.

V gene TRBV6-5 combines with J gene TRBJ2-1. The CDR3 runs 17 residues. In germline, CDR1 is MNHEY, CDR2 SVGAGI. CDR3 sequence reads: CASSYSINYGMPNEQFF.

The V and J genes are TRBV27 and TRBJ1-2. Germline loops: CDR1 MNHEY, CDR2 SMNVEV (reference sequence). CDR3 length: 13 residues. Here the CDR3 reads CASSFSNSVGYTF.

The rearrangement joins TRBV28 to TRBJ2-5; TCRdb calls TRBD1, which cannot be checked without DNA. CDR1 and CDR2 (germline): MDHEN, SYDVKM. The CDR3 is made up of 16 amino acids. The CDR3: CASSPSVGGLRETQYF.

The chain couples TRBV6-5 to TRBJ2-4. The CDR3 is 14 amino acids. Germline loops: CDR1 MNHEY, CDR2 SVGAGI. CDR3 residues: CASSLNVEKNIQYF.

Here the CDR3 reads CASSLEPDTQYF. This rearrangement joins TRBV7-9 to TRBJ2-3. CDR3 length: 12 residues. The germline V gene encodes CDR1 SEHNR and CDR2 FQNEAQ (reference sequence).

CDR3: CASSLRDKYNSPLHF. This sequence joins TRBV28 and TRBJ1-6; TCRdb's D call of TRBD1 is untestable without DNA. Germline values: CDR1 MDHEN, CDR2 SYDVKM. The CDR3 contains 15 residues.

The chain joins TRBV9 to TRBJ2-2. Germline V gene data show CDR1 as SGDLS and CDR2 as YYNGEE. The CDR3 loop spans 15 amino acids. The CDR3: CASSPTEPNTGELFF.

The V and J genes are TRBV4-3 and TRBJ1-2; the TCRdb call, TRBD1, lacks DNA for checking. The CDR3 contains 16 residues. Per germline, CDR1 LGHNA and CDR2 YSLEER. CDR3 region: CASSQEWGGRGYGYTF.

The rearrangement joins TRBV7-2 to TRBJ1-2; TCRdb selects TRBD1, and the lack of DNA leaves this call unchecked. The CDR3 consists of 14 residues. The germline V gene encodes CDR1 SGHTA and CDR2 FQGNSA. CDR3 residues: CASSSPGGNYGYTF.

The V call is TRBV29-1, the J call TRBJ2-7; TCRdb gives TRBD1 as the D gene, but with no DNA this cannot be confirmed. The CDR3 has 14 residues. Germline V lookup: CDR1 SQVTM, CDR2 ANQGSEA. CDR3 sequence: CSVEDYGRGYEQYF.

The chain joins TRBV29-1 to TRBJ2-7; TCRdb's assignment of TRBD1 cannot be checked, as there is no DNA. Germline CDR1 is SQVTM and CDR2 is ANQGSEA. This CDR3 is built from 13 residues. The CDR3 reads CSVEFGGSYEQYF.

V and J are TRBV12-3 or TRBV12-4 and TRBJ2-7. The CDR3 sequence is 14 residues long. CDR3 protein: CASSLALYSYEQYF.